This T cell receptor (beta chain) was documented in a study of blood T cell repertoires in COVID-19. In the study overall: Samples came from the United States, Italy and Spain, spanning acute and convalescent COVID-19. The analysed material was cDNA or gDNA that came from T cells, B-cell-depleted T cells, or PBMCs.

Original handling: Reference gene primers were amplified, and this amplification served to estimate nucleated cell counts. TCRdb's table, derived via immunoSEQ multiplex PCR, lists solely in-frame clones and lacks some. The D gene and trimming were derived from the DNA, and the V and J assignments and clone size from that table. Of just over 80,000 clones detected, about four fifths appear once; the ten largest clones hold about 45%. This clone was seen only once. This sequence originates from a man aged 80 or over with acute or convalescent COVID-19. The sequenced sample consisted of peripheral blood.

The CDR3 DNA follows: TGTGCCAGCACCGGGACAGGGGCAAACACCATATATTTT. The encoded protein is CASTGTGANTIYF. The V gene is TRBV9, the J gene TRBJ1-3, with 10 bases aligning to TRBD1. The CDR3 has 13 amino acids. The germline V gene encodes CDR1 SGDLS and CDR2 YYNGEE. V lost 6 bases to trimming and J lost 6 bases; unmatched junction nucleotides: 3.